This T cell receptor (beta chain) was captured by sequencing in a study of metastatic and nonmetastatic thyroid tumors. Study-level background: Samples came from malignant and benign thyroid patients, and repertoires were compared across blood and tumor or nodule tissue.

The germline gives CDR1 SGHRS, CDR2 YFSETQ. This CDR3 region has 14 residues. Germline trimming cut 4 bases from V and 7 bases from J; bases unmatched to any gene: 4. Study results and caveats: Versus benign nodules, malignant thyroid tumors reportedly had significantly higher TCR beta diversity, in blood and tumor.

This clone has a count of ten or more. Its antigen remains unidentified. Under the authors' procedure: A papillary thyroid cancer distant-metastasis classifier was built from CDR3 differences across clinicopathological groups. Via MiXCR, TCRdb re-called the PCR reads. TCRdb assigned the V and J calls; the authors' analysis was not used. There are some 6,800 clones in the sample; around 3% occur only once, and over 15% lies in the top ten. Each patient went into thyroid surgery without having received any treatment. The chain combines TRBV5-1 with TRBJ2-1; 11 nucleotides line up with TRBD2. This clonotype was obtained from a female donor with papillary thyroid cancer or a benign thyroid nodule (not recorded which). Some clones in this sample may be carry-over from other donors' samples. Input material: tumor tissue. The CDR3 is CASSISGRANEQFF. CDR3 bases: TGCGCCAGCAGCATTAGCGGGAGGGCGAATGAGCAGTTCTTC.